A selection of T cell receptor beta chains follows, all from one sample in a study of blood T cell repertoires in COVID-19. Profiled with immunoSEQ multiplex PCR; TCRdb holds only in-frame clones, not every one. The table records 270,000 or so clones, about 86% of them present only once. The sequenced sample was peripheral blood. The receptors derive from a woman between 25 and 40 years old with COVID-19, enrolled during active disease. The CDR3 runs from the conserved cysteine through the conserved F or W. Fields, in order: J gene, V gene, D gene, clone size, CDR3 DNA, CDR3 protein. A D gene is named only where the DNA matches it firmly. Size is stated for part of the rows, as once, few or many counts, or as a class when the clone is expanded.

>TRBJ1-2|TRBV29-1|-|-
TGCAGCGTGGGGGGACGGTGGGGCTACACCTTC
CSVGGRWGYTF
>TRBJ1-2|TRBV9|TRBD1|-
TGTGCCAGCAGCGACGGACAGGGGGCTCCATATGGCTACACCTTC
CASSDGQGAPYGYTF
>TRBJ1-5|TRBV1|-|-
TGCACCAGCAGCCGCCGGGATCCCGAATATAGCAATCAGCCCCAGCATTTT
CTSSRRDPEYSNQPQHF
>TRBJ2-2|TRBV2|-|-
TGTGCCAGCAGAGCTAGCGTCGGTTTGGACGGGGAGCTGTTTTTT
CASRASVGLDGELFF
>TRBJ2-6|TRBV11-2|TRBD2|-
TGTGCCAGCAGCCACAGACTAGCGGGGGAACTATCTGGGGCCAACGTCCTGACTTTC
CASSHRLAGELSGANVLTF
>TRBJ1-2|TRBV7-9|-|-
TGTGCCAGCAGCCCTCCTTATGGCTACACCTTC
CASSPPYGYTF
>TRBJ2-5|TRBV4-1|-|-
TGCGCCAGCAGCCAATCTGAGATTCTCCAAGAGACCCAGTACTTC
CASSQSEILQETQYF
>TRBJ2-2|TRBV7-9|TRBD2|-
TGTGCCAGCAGCTTAGCGTCTAGCGGGACCGGGGAGCTGTTTTTT
CASSLASSGTGELFF
>TRBJ2-6|TRBV19|-|few
TGTGCCAGTAGCACTGGGGCCAACGTCCTGACTTTC
CASSTGANVLTF
>TRBJ1-4|TRBV6-5|-|-
TGTGCCAGCAGGGAGGGGTTCGGTCGTGAAAAACTGTTTTTT
CASREGFGREKLFF
>TRBJ1-4|TRBV5-4|TRBD1|few
TGTGCCAGCAGCTCAAACCGGGACAGGGGTAGACAGGCTGAAAAACTGTTTTTT
CASSSNRDRGRQAEKLFF
>TRBJ1-6|TRBV27|-|-
TGTGCCAGCAGTTCCTACTCAAGCTCCTATAATTCACCCCTCCACTTT
CASSSYSSSYNSPLHF
>TRBJ1-1|TRBV7-4|TRBD1|-
TGTGCCAGCAGCTGTTGGACAGGGGGTCGAGGCACTGAAGCTTTCTTT
CASSCWTGGRGTEAFF
>TRBJ2-3|TRBV9|-|-
TGTGCCAGCAGCGCTGCACCGGGACTGACCACAGATACGCAGTATTTT
CASSAAPGLTTDTQYF
>TRBJ2-2|TRBV5-1|TRBD2|-
TGCGCCAGCAGCCTAGCGGGGGGGATCACCGGGGAGCTGTTTTTT
CASSLAGGITGELFF
>TRBJ2-7|TRBV13|-|-
TGTGCCAGCAGCGTCGGCCTACTGAGGAGCTCCTACGAGCAGTACTTC
CASSVGLLRSSYEQYF
>TRBJ2-1|TRBV5-6|-|-
TGTGCCAGCAGCTCCGTGGGGCCTTTCAATGAGCAGTTCTTC
CASSSVGPFNEQFF
>TRBJ2-3|TRBV5-6|-|-
TGTGCCAGCAGCTTGTGGACTTACACAGATACGCAGTATTTT
CASSLWTYTDTQYF
>TRBJ1-4|TRBV10-3|TRBD1|-
TGTGCCATCAGAGAGGACAGGTCTAATGAAAAACTGTTTTTT
CAIREDRSNEKLFF
>TRBJ2-3|TRBV7-6|-|-
TGTGCCAGCAGCTTAGGGAACAGGGTTCCAGATACGCAGTATTTT
CASSLGNRVPDTQYF
>TRBJ2-5|TRBV2|TRBD2|-
TGTGCCAGCACCGCAGCGGGGGGCCTCCTCGGGACCCAGTACTTC
CASTAAGGLLGTQYF
>TRBJ2-5|TRBV11-1|-|-
TGTGCCAGCAGCTCCCAAAGAGACTCCCAGTACTTC
CASSSQRDSQYF
>TRBJ2-7|TRBV28|-|-
TGTGCCACTGCGACAGGACCTACCTACGAGCAGTACTTC
CATATGPTYEQYF
>TRBJ1-5|TRBV10-2|TRBD1|few
TGCGCCAGCAGTTGGACAGGGGGAAATCAGCCCCAGCATTTT
CASSWTGGNQPQHF
>TRBJ2-7|TRBV4-1|TRBD2|-
TGCGCCAGCAGCCAAGGCCCGGGACTAGATTACGAGCAGTACTTC
CASSQGPGLDYEQYF
>TRBJ1-3|TRBV4-2|-|-
TGTGCCAGCAGCCAAGCAACCGGGTCCTACTCTGGAAACACCATATATTTT
CASSQATGSYSGNTIYF
>TRBJ1-1|TRBV23-1|TRBD1|-
TGCGCCAGCACCCCGGACAGGGGCGACACTGAAGCTTTCTTT
CASTPDRGDTEAFF
>TRBJ2-7|TRBV5-1|-|once
TGCGCCAGCAGCTTGGGGTCGGGGTTCGAGCAGTACTTC
CASSLGSGFEQYF
>TRBJ1-3|TRBV13|-|-
TGTGCCAGCAGCGGCAGGCAGGGGCTTAGCTCTGGAAACACCATATATTTT
CASSGRQGLSSGNTIYF
>TRBJ2-7|TRBV11-2|TRBD2|-
TGTGCCAGCAGCTCCTGGCCGCGGGGGGCCGGCTACGAGCAGTACTTC
CASSSWPRGAGYEQYF
>TRBJ2-7|TRBV2|TRBD2|-
TGTGCCAGCAACCCCACCACGCGGCGGGGGGGCCGATACGAGCAGTACTTC
CASNPTTRRGGRYEQYF
>TRBJ2-1|TRBV7-9|TRBD1|-
TGTGCCAGCAGCTTACACGGACAGGGGAGCAATGAGCAGTTCTTC
CASSLHGQGSNEQFF
>TRBJ2-1|TRBV12-3/TRBV12-4|TRBD2|-
TGTGCCAGCAGTCCCTCTAGCGGGGTGGAGTTCTTC
CASSPSSGVEFF
>TRBJ2-7|TRBV7-9|-|-
TGTGCCAGCATTAGCTCAGGGGTTTCCTACGAGCAGTACTTC
CASISSGVSYEQYF
>TRBJ1-1|TRBV5-1|-|-
TGCGCCAGCAGCTTTGGGGGGGCTCGGAACACTGAAGCTTTCTTT
CASSFGGARNTEAFF
>TRBJ2-7|TRBV7-2|-|-
TGTGCCAGCAGCTCGGCCAGGGGCCAGCGGGAGCAGTACTTC
CASSSARGQREQYF
>TRBJ1-4|TRBV6-5|-|-
TGTGCCAGCAGTCCTGGTGGGGGGGAAAAACTGTTTTTT
CASSPGGGEKLFF
>TRBJ2-7|TRBV4-1|-|-
TGCGCCAGCAGCCAAGGGGCTGGGAGCTCCTACGAGCAGTACTTC
CASSQGAGSSYEQYF
>TRBJ2-1|TRBV5-1|TRBD1|-
TGCGCCAGCAGCTTGGAGTCCGGGACAGGTCCCCAGTTCTTC
CASSLESGTGPQFF
>TRBJ2-3|TRBV21-1|-|once
TGTGCCAGCAGCGACAGGCCTACCTCCATAGGAAATACGCAGTATTTT
CASSDRPTSIGNTQYF
>TRBJ1-2|TRBV5-4|TRBD1|-
TGTGCCAGCAGCTTGGCGGGTGGGGACAGGGAAGATGGCTACACCTTC
CASSLAGGDREDGYTF
>TRBJ1-5|TRBV19|TRBD1|many
TGTGCCAGTAGTATAGAGGGACAGGGAGGACAGCCCCAGCATTTT
CASSIEGQGGQPQHF
>TRBJ2-1|TRBV7-2|-|-
TGTGCCAGCGCCTTAGTAGGAGGGGGCGGAGAGCAGTTCTTC
CASALVGGGGEQFF
>TRBJ1-1|TRBV28|-|-
TGTGCCAGCAGTTTGCGGGGGGCCGGGAACACTGAAGCTTTCTTT
CASSLRGAGNTEAFF
>TRBJ2-7|TRBV6-5|-|-
TGTGCCAGCAGTCCCGACCGACACTCCTACGAGCAGTACTTC
CASSPDRHSYEQYF
>TRBJ2-1|TRBV27|-|-
TGTGCCAGCAGTTGGGGGCCTCATGAGCAGTTCTTC
CASSWGPHEQFF
>TRBJ2-3|TRBV3-1/TRBV3-2|TRBD2|once
TGTGCCAGCAGCCAAAGGACTAGGTCAGATACGCAGTATTTT
CASSQRTRSDTQYF
>TRBJ1-1|TRBV5-1|TRBD1|few
TGCGCCAGCAGCAGCCGGGAAGGGGGCTTGGGTGAAGCTTTCTTT
CASSSREGGLGEAFF
>TRBJ2-7|TRBV7-9|-|-
TGTGCCACCACTACTGAAACCTACGAGCAGTACTTC
CATTTETYEQYF
>TRBJ1-5|TRBV2|-|-
TGTGCCAGCAGCAGGACAGCTAATAGCAATCAGCCCCAGCATTTT
CASSRTANSNQPQHF
>TRBJ1-5|TRBV18|TRBD1|-
TGTGCCAGCTCAGAGGACAGGGGGAATCAGCCCCAGCATTTT
CASSEDRGNQPQHF
>TRBJ1-2|TRBV19|TRBD1|few
TGTGCCAGTAGTTCCCGGACAGGGGACGGACGCTACACCTTC
CASSSRTGDGRYTF
>TRBJ2-3|TRBV5-8|TRBD2|-
TGTGCCAGCAGCTTTGGGCGCGGGGGGATGCAGTATTTT
CASSFGRGGMQYF
>TRBJ1-2|TRBV19|TRBD1|-
TGTGCCAGTAGTACCAGGGGGCCTTCCTATGGCTACACCTTC
CASSTRGPSYGYTF
>TRBJ2-7|TRBV5-1|-|once
TGCGCCAGCAGCTTGGAACAGTTGGACTACGAGCAGTACTTC
CASSLEQLDYEQYF
>TRBJ2-1|TRBV7-2|TRBD1|-
TGTGCCAGCAGCTTAGTAGCCGGGGGACAGGGGAACAATGAGCAGTTCTTC
CASSLVAGGQGNNEQFF
>TRBJ2-3|TRBV2|TRBD2|-
TGTGCCAGCAGTGACGGTCGGGGGGGTAGCTCAGATACGCAGTATTTT
CASSDGRGGSSDTQYF
>TRBJ1-2|TRBV4-1|-|-
TGCGCCAGCAGTCCGGTTGGTGCCCTATATGGCTACACCTTC
CASSPVGALYGYTF
>TRBJ2-1|TRBV2|TRBD2|-
TGTGCCAGCAGTGATAGCGGGGGACCTTACAATGAGCAGTTCTTC
CASSDSGGPYNEQFF